The clone carrying this T cell receptor beta chain was observed many times. The antigen is undetermined. The entry originates in a study of T cells in Graves' hyperthyroidism and ophthalmopathy. Orbital computed tomography and thyroid ultrasound, together with serum TRAb and thyroxine and clinical symptoms, were used for diagnoses. Using RNA transcripts as the source, TCR beta CDR3 regions were amplified. The primer set for the first-round RT-PCR of the TCR CDR3 was HTBI. Using its own MiXCR run on the multiplex PCR reads, TCRdb lists one record per CDR3 protein. Altogether about 660,000 distinct CDR3 sequences are present, less than 45% being singletons, with the ten largest covering 6.5% to 9%. The CDR3 extends over 17 amino acids. Between the trimmed V and J ends, which lost 3 bases and 0 bases, there was a span of 12 bases. In germline, CDR1 is MGHDK, CDR2 SYGVNS. Study-level points and caveats: It was a median about 6.5 months before onset that the model predicted ophthalmopathy.

Sequenced material: peripheral blood or thyroid tissue (not recorded which). This TCR was sampled from an adult man with Graves' disease, either hyperthyroidism or ophthalmopathy (not recorded which). The rearrangement uses TRBV25-1 and TRBJ1-6; the D is unclear. This chain's CDR3 is CASSDSAYGSYNSPLHF. The CDR3 DNA reads as TGTGCCAGCAGTGACTCAGCGTACGGCTCCTATAATTCACCCCTCCACTTT.